Many counts were recorded for the clone carrying this TCR beta chain. Antigen specificity is unknown. Time point here: sample taken at primary tumor resection. Whole RNA was taken from tumor, nontumor lung or frozen PBMC; it was then sequenced unsorted. The donor population consisted of more than 55 patients with untreated, early-stage non-small cell lung cancer. The data derive from a study of spatial heterogeneity in lung cancer. Study as a whole: The average appearance count of each unique TCR and UMI combination in raw reads was more than nine. Notes on the study in general: Ubiquitous expanded tumor TCRs were observed in blood more at resection than follow-up.

TCRdb called the 5' RACE reads again in MiXCR, with one record for every CDR3 protein. The data hold roughly 48,000 distinct CDR3 sequences, with less than 5.5% observed a single time. CDR3 length: 12 residues. Looked up from germline, CDR1 is DFQATT and CDR2 is SNEGSKA (reference sequence). V dropped 6 bases and J dropped 5 bases, with 14 bases sitting between them. This rearrangement joins TRBV20-1 to TRBJ2-7, with a possible D match to TRBD1 (5 bases). The specimen comprised PBMCs, sampled at surgery. The sequence was obtained from a male donor with early-stage non-small cell lung cancer. The CDR3 DNA follows: TGCAGTGCAAACGCCAGGGTAGACGAGCAGTACTTC. This encodes CSANARVDEQYF.